This T cell receptor beta chain derives from a study of T cell responses to AZD1222 COVID-19 vaccine. Comment on this clone: Its matching antigen is unknown.

Findings of the study overall: Researchers report vaccine-associated CD4 TCRs spanning spike, with dominance at 160-218 and 743-854.

The protocol was immunoSEQ multiplex PCR, while the TCRdb copy is restricted to in-frame clones and leaves out a portion. The profile shows about 120,000 clones, about 90% of them singletons. The input for sequencing was peripheral blood, taken 28 days after the second AZD1222 dose. This receptor was identified in an adult who received the AZD1222 COVID-19 vaccine.

CDR3 sequence (DNA): TGTGCCAGCAGCTTCTCCGGGACTAGCGGGACTCTGTTCTTC. Its protein product is CASSFSGTSGTLFF. This chain connects TRBV11-3 to TRBJ2-1; 13 nucleotides line up with TRBD2. CDR3 size: 14 residues. The ends lost 3 bases at V and 15 bases at J; junction bases unmatched: 8. Germline CDR1 reads SGHNT; CDR2 reads YENEEA.